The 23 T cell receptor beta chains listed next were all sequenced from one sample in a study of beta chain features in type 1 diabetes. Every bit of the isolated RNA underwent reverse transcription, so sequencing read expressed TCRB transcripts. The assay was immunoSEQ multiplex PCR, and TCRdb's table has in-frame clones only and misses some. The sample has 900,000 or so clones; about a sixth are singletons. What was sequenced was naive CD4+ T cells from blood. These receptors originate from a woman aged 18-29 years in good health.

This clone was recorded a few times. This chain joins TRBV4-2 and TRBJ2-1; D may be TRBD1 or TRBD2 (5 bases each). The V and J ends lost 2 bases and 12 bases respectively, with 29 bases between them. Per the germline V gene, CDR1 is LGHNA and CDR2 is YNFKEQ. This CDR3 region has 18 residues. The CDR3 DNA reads TGTGCCAGCAGCCAAATTACGAGAAGGGGACCCTCACCTTATGGGCAGTTCTTC. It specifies CASSQITRRGPSPYGQFF.

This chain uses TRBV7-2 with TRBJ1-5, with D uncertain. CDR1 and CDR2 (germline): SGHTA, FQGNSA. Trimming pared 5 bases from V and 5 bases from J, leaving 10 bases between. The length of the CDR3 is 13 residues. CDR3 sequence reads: CASSPDLDQPQHF. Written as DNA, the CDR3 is TGTGCCAGCAGCCCGGACTTGGATCAGCCCCAGCATTTT.

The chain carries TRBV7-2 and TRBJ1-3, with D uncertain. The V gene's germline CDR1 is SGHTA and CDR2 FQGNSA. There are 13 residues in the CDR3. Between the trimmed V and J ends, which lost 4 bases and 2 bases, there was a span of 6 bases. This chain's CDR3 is CASSSNPGNTIYF. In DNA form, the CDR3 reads TGTGCCAGCAGCTCAAATCCTGGAAACACCATATATTTT.

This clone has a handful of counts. The DNA of the CDR3 is TGTGCCAGCAGCTTGATATCTGGGGCCAACGTCCTGACTTTC. It encodes CASSLISGANVLTF. The chain links TRBV5-5 to TRBJ2-6; unclear D gene. Per germline, CDR1 SGHKS and CDR2 YYEKEE (reference sequence). The CDR3 is made up of 14 amino acids. Trimming pared 1 base from V and 1 base from J, leaving 3 bases between. The entire variable domain, with the rest obtained from reference TRBV5-5 and TRBJ2-6, is as follows: DAGVTQSPTHLIKTRGQQVTLRCSPISGHKSVSWYQQVLGQGPQFIFQYYEKEERGRGNFPDRFSARQFPNYSSELNVNALLLGDSALYLCASSLISGANVLTFGAGSRLTVL.

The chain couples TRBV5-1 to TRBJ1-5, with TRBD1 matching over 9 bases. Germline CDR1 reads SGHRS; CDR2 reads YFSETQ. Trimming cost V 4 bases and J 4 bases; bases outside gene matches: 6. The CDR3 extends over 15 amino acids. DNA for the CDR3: TGCGCCAGCAGCGGGGACAGGGAGAGAAATCAGCCCCAGCATTTT. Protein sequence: CASSGDRERNQPQHF.

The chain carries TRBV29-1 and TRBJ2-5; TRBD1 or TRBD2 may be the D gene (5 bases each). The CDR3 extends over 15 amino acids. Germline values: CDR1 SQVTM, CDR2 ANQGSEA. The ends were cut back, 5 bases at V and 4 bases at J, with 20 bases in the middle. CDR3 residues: CSVNHGTLEGETQYF. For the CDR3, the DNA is TGCAGCGTTAACCACGGGACCCTCGAGGGAGAGACCCAGTACTTC.

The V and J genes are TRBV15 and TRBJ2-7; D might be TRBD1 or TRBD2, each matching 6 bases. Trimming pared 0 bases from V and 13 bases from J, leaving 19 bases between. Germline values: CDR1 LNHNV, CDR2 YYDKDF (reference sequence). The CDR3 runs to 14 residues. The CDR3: CATSRDVFRGQAYF. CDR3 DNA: TGTGCCACCAGCAGAGATGTATTCCGGGGGCAAGCCTACTTC.

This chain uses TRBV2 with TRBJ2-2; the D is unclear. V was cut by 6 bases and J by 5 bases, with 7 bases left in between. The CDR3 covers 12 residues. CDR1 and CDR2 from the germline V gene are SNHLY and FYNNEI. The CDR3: CASSDTTGELFF. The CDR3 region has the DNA TGTGCCAGCAGCGACACTACCGGGGAGCTGTTTTTT.

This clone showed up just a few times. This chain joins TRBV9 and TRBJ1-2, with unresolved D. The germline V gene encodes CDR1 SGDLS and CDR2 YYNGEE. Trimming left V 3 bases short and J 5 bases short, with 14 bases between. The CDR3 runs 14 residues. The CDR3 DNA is TGTGCCAGCAGCGCCGAGGCTATTGGGTATGGCTACACCTTC. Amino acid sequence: CASSAEAIGYGYTF.

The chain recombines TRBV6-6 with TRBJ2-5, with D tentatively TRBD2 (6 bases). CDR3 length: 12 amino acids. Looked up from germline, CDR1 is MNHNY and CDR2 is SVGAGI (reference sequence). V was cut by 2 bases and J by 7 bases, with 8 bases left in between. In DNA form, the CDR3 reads TGTGCCAGCAGTTACCAGGGACTGACCCAGTACTTC. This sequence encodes CASSYQGLTQYF.

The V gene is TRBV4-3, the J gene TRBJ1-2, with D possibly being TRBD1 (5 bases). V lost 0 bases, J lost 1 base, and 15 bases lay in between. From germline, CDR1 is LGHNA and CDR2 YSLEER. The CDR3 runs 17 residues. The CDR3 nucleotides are TGCGCCAGCAGCCAAGAGCTTTCCACTAGGGGTAACTATGGCTACACCTTC. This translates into CASSQELSTRGNYGYTF.

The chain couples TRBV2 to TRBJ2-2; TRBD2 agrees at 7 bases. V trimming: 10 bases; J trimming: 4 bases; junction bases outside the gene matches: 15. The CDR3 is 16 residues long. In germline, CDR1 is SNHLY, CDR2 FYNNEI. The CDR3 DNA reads TGTGCCATTTCCCGGGCTAGCGGAGGACTCACCGGGGAGCTGTTTTTT. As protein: CAISRASGGLTGELFF.

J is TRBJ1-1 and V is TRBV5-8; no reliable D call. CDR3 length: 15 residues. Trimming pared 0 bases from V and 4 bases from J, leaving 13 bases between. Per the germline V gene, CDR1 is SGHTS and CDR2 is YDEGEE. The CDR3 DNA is TGTGCCAGCAGCTTGGGGGTCCATAAGGGCACTGAAGCTTTCTTT. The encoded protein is CASSLGVHKGTEAFF.

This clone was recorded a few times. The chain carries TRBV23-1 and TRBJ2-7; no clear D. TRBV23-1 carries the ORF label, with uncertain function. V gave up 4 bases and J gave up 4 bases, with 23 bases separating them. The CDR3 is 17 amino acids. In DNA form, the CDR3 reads TGCGCCAGCAGTCCCACGGGCGCCAGACGAGTGGGGTACGAGCAGTACTTC. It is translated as CASSPTGARRVGYEQYF.

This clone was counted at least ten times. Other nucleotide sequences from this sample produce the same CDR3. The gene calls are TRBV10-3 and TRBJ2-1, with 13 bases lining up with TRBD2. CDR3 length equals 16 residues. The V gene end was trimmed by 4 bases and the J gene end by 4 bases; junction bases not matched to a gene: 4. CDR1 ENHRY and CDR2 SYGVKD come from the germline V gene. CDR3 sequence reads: CAISGTSGSTYNEQFF. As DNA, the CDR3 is TGTGCCATCAGTGGGACTAGCGGGAGCACTTACAATGAGCAGTTCTTC.

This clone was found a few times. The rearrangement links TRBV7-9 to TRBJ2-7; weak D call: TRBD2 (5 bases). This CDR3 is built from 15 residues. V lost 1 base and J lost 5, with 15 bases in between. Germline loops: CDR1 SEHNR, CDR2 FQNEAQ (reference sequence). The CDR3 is CASSLDGVRDHEQYF. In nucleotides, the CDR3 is TGTGCCAGCAGCTTAGATGGTGTGAGGGATCACGAGCAGTACTTC.

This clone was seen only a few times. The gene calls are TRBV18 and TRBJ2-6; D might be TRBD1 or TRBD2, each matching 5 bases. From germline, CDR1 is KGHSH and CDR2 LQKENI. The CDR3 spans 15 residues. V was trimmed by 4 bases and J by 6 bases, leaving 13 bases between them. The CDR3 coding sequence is TGTGCCAGCTCACGCACCGGGACCCCGGCCAACGTCCTGACTTTC. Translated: CASSRTGTPANVLTF. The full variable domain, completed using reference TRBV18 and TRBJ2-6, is NAGVMQNPRHLVRRRGQEARLRCSPMKGHSHVYWYRQLPEEGLKFMVYLQKENIIDESGMPKERFSAEFPKEGPSILRIQQVVRGDSAAYFCASSRTGTPANVLTFGAGSRLTVL.

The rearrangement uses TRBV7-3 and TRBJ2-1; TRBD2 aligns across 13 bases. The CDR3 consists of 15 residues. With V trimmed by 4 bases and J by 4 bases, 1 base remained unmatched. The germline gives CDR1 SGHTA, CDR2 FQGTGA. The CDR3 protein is CASSWGLAGYNEQFF. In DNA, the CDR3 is TGTGCCAGCAGCTGGGGACTAGCGGGGTACAATGAGCAGTTCTTC.

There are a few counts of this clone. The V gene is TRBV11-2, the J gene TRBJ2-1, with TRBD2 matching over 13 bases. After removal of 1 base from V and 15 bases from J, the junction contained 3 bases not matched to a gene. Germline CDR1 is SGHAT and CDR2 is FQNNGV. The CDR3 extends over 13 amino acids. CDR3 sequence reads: CASSLGTSGSRFF. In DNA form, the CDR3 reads TGTGCCAGCAGCTTAGGGACTAGCGGGAGTAGGTTCTTC.

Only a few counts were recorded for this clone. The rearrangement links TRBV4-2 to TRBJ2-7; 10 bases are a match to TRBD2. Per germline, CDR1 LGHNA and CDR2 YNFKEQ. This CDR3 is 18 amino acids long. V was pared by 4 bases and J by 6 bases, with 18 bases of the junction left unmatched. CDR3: CASSPIGLAGEKGSEQYF. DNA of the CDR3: TGTGCCAGCAGCCCAATAGGGCTAGCGGGAGAGAAAGGGTCCGAGCAGTACTTC.

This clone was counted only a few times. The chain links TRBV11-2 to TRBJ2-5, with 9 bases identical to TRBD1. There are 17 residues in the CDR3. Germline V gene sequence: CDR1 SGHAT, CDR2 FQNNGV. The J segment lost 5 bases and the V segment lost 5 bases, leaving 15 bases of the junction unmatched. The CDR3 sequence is CASSQTPTGGRWETQYF. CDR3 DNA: TGTGCCAGCAGCCAAACCCCGACAGGGGGAAGGTGGGAGACCCAGTACTTC.

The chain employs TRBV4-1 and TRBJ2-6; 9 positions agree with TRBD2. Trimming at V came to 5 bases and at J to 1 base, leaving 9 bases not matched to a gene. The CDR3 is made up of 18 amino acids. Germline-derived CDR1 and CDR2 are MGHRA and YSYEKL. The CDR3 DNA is TGCGCCAGCAGCATGCCGGGACTAGCCCCATCTGGGGCCAACGTCCTGACTTTC. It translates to CASSMPGLAPSGANVLTF.

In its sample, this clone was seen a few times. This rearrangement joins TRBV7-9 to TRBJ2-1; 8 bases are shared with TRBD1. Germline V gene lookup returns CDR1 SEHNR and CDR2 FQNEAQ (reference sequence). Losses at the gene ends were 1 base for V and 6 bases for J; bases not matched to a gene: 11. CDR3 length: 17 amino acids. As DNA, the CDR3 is TGTGCCAGCAGCTTAGAACTATGGACAGGGAGGCGCAATGAGCAGTTCTTC. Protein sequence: CASSLELWTGRRNEQFF.